A single sample gave rise to the 27 T cell receptor beta chains below, sequenced in a study of blood T cell repertoires in COVID-19. Libraries were prepared by immunoSEQ multiplex PCR; TCRdb keeps only in-frame clonotypes and omits some of them. The data hold some 310,000 clones, with 85% to 90% observed a single time. The sequencing input was PBMCs or T cells enriched from blood (not recorded which). Receptors were obtained from a woman aged 25 to 39 who had recovered from COVID-19.

The V and J genes are TRBV28 and TRBJ2-1; unclear D gene. V lost 3 bases, J lost 1 base, and 16 bases lay in between. The CDR3 has 17 amino acids. Per germline, CDR1 MDHEN and CDR2 SYDVKM. CDR3 loop: CASSFRVRWSSYNEQFF. In DNA form, the CDR3 reads TGTGCCAGCAGTTTTCGGGTAAGGTGGTCGTCCTACAATGAGCAGTTCTTC.

The chain has TRBV28 and TRBJ2-7, with 9 bases matching TRBD1. J gave up 3 bases and V 8 bases, and 8 bases lay outside the gene matches. This CDR3 comprises 14 residues. Germline assignment: CDR1 MDHEN and CDR2 SYDVKM. CDR3 residues: CASELTGQGYEQYF. CDR3 sequence (DNA): TGTGCCAGCGAACTTACGGGACAGGGCTACGAGCAGTACTTC.

This clone was detected once. The rearrangement links TRBV5-8 to TRBJ1-4, with 9 bases lining up with TRBD1. CDR3 size: 16 residues. Germline V gives CDR1 SGHTS, CDR2 YDEGEE. V lost 0 bases, J lost 5 bases, and 5 bases stayed unmatched. The CDR3 sequence: CASSLVAGQGNEKLFF. In DNA, the CDR3 is TGTGCCAGCAGCTTGGTCGCGGGACAGGGCAATGAAAAACTGTTTTTT.

The chain employs TRBV18 and TRBJ2-7; 8 nucleotides match TRBD1. The germline V gene has CDR1 KGHSH and CDR2 LQKENI. Unmatched junction bases numbered 17, after V lost 1 base and J lost 6 bases. The CDR3 extends over 18 amino acids. In DNA, the CDR3 is TGTGCCAGCTCACCACTCAGTACCTCCGACAGGGGAGGTCTCGAGCAGTACTTC. It encodes CASSPLSTSDRGGLEQYF.

V and J are TRBV20-1 and TRBJ2-1; D gene unclear. This CDR3 spans 11 amino acids. V lost 3 bases and J lost 6, with 6 bases in between. Germline V CDR1 and CDR2: DFQATT, SNEGSKA (reference sequence). The CDR3 protein is CSARFRNEQFF. CDR3 coding DNA: TGCAGTGCTAGGTTCCGCAATGAGCAGTTCTTC.

The rearrangement uses TRBV30 and TRBJ1-6, with 8 bases matching TRBD1. Germline V gene lookup returns CDR1 GTSNPN and CDR2 SVGIG (reference sequence). V shed 2 bases and J 8 bases; nucleotides not matched to a gene: 5. The CDR3 covers 14 residues. In DNA form, the CDR3 reads TGTGCCTGGAGTTTCGGACAGGGCGATTCACCCCTCCACTTT. This sequence encodes CAWSFGQGDSPLHF.

The chain combines TRBV11-2 with TRBJ2-7; TRBD2 matches 9 bases. This CDR3 is built from 17 residues. The V gene's germline CDR1 is SGHAT and CDR2 FQNNGV. Trimming at V came to 1 base and at J to 0 bases, leaving 7 bases not matched to a gene. The CDR3 reads CASSLGPSGASSYEQYF. The DNA for the CDR3 is TGTGCCAGCAGCTTAGGCCCTAGCGGGGCTAGCTCCTACGAGCAGTACTTC.

There are a few counts of this clone. The chain couples TRBV18 to TRBJ1-3, with unresolved D. This CDR3 has 11 residues. V was cut by 6 bases and J by 4 bases, with 4 bases left in between. CDR1 KGHSH and CDR2 LQKENI come from the germline V gene. The CDR3 DNA follows: TGTGCCAGCTCTGAGGGAAACACCATATATTTT. It is translated as CASSEGNTIYF.

The chain recombines TRBV3-1 (or the pseudogene TRBV3-2) with TRBJ2-1, with 12 positions matching TRBD2. The germline gives CDR1 LGHDT, CDR2 YNNKEL (reference sequence). The V and J ends lost 4 bases and 9 bases, in that order; junction bases with no gene match: 13. The CDR3 covers 17 residues. The CDR3: CASSPMGRLAGDVEQFF. The CDR3 coding sequence is TGTGCCAGCAGCCCGATGGGAAGACTAGCGGGAGATGTTGAGCAGTTCTTC.

This clone was counted between two and nine times. The CDR3 DNA reads as TGCGCCAGCAGCCGGGGGGACAACTACAATGAGCAGTTCTTC. This encodes CASSRGDNYNEQFF. The chain employs TRBV5-1 and TRBJ2-1, with D perhaps matching TRBD2 (7 bases). Trimming cost V 4 bases and J 3 bases, with 11 bases left between them. The CDR3 has 14 residues. CDR1 is SGHRS, CDR2 YFSETQ, per germline.

The chain has TRBV30 and TRBJ2-1; 8 bases are a match to TRBD1. Germline CDR1 is GTSNPN and CDR2 is SVGIG (reference sequence). The CDR3 covers 19 residues. V shed 0 bases, J shed 0 bases, and the junction held 13 bases outside the gene matches. CDR3 in DNA: TGTGCCTGGAGTGTACGGGACAGGTCGGGGATAAGCTCCTACAATGAGCAGTTCTTC. Amino acid sequence: CAWSVRDRSGISSYNEQFF.

The chain uses TRBV3-1 (or the pseudogene TRBV3-2) and TRBJ2-1, with 9 bases fitting TRBD2. After removal of 3 bases from V and 8 bases from J, the junction contained 5 bases not matched to a gene. CDR1 is LGHDT, CDR2 YNNKEL, per germline (reference sequence). CDR3 size: 14 residues. CDR3 sequence (DNA): TGTGCCAGCAGCCATAGCGGGAGTCGGGATGAGCAGTTCTTC. Translating gives CASSHSGSRDEQFF.

The rearrangement uses TRBV12-3 or TRBV12-4 and TRBJ1-2; unclear D gene. V gave up 1 base and J gave up 7 bases, with 10 bases separating them. CDR3 length: 13 amino acids. CDR3 sequence (DNA): TGTGCCAGCAGTTTAGGAGAGAGGTCTGGCTACACCTTC. It encodes CASSLGERSGYTF.

The chain uses TRBV28 and TRBJ1-5; perhaps TRBD1 as D (6 bases). This CDR3 comprises 18 residues. V was cut by 4 bases and J by 4 bases, with 23 bases left in between. In germline, CDR1 is MDHEN, CDR2 SYDVKM. The CDR3 bases are TGTGCCAGCAGTTGGGGGGGGCATCATGTACTTAAAAATCAGCCCCAGCATTTT. This gives the protein CASSWGGHHVLKNQPQHF. The full variable domain, rest sourced from reference TRBV28 and TRBJ1-5, is DVKVTQSSRYLVKRTGEKVFLECVQDMDHENMFWYRQDPGLGLRLIYFSYDVKMKEKGDIPEGYSVSREKKERFSLILESASTNQTSMYLCASSWGGHHVLKNQPQHFGDGTRLSIL.

The chain combines TRBV5-1 with TRBJ2-2; no firm D call. Trimming shortened V by 2 bases and J by 10 bases, and 15 bases separated the two germline ends. Per the germline V gene, CDR1 is SGHRS and CDR2 is YFSETQ. The CDR3 contains 14 residues. CDR3 nucleotide sequence: TGCGCCAGCAGCTTTAACAGACCACCGGCGGAGCTGTTTTTT. Encoded protein: CASSFNRPPAELFF. Looking up the rest from reference TRBV5-1 and TRBJ2-2 gives the full variable domain: KAGVTQTPRYLIKTRGQQVTLSCSPISGHRSVSWYQQTPGQGLQFLFEYFSETQRNKGNFPGRFSGRQFSNSRSEMNVSTLELGDSALYLCASSFNRPPAELFFGEGSRLTVL.

The chain employs TRBV28 and TRBJ1-5; D remains unclear. The germline V gene has CDR1 MDHEN and CDR2 SYDVKM. This CDR3 comprises 13 residues. Trimming took 7 bases from V and 15 from J, leaving 22 bases between them. CDR3 DNA: TGTGCCAGCACCTCGGAGTCCGGACTTCCCTCGCATTTT. As protein: CASTSESGLPSHF.

The chain combines TRBV4-1 with TRBJ1-2; D ambiguous. CDR1 MGHRA and CDR2 YSYEKL come from the germline V gene. With 1 base removed from V and 7 bases from J, the gap between germline ends came to 10 bases. The CDR3 contains 13 residues. The CDR3, as DNA: TGCGCCAGCAGCCAAGGTTCCGCTACTGGCTACACCTTC. It yields the protein CASSQGSATGYTF.

This clone was observed once. The chain employs TRBV7-9 and TRBJ1-6; D gene unclear. The CDR3 is 14 residues long. Trimming pared 5 bases from V and 7 bases from J, leaving 12 bases between. In germline, CDR1 is SEHNR, CDR2 FQNEAQ (reference sequence). CDR3: CASSPGASNSPLHF. The CDR3 DNA is TGTGCCAGCAGCCCGGGAGCATCGAATTCACCCCTCCACTTT.

In its sample, this clone was seen once. The V gene is TRBV24-1, the J gene TRBJ2-4; D may be TRBD1 (6 bases). CDR1 is KGHDR and CDR2 is SFDVKD in the germline V gene. The CDR3 has 13 amino acids. Deletions cut 0 bases from V and 7 bases from J, with 6 bases between. Here the CDR3 DNA reads TGTGCCACCAGTGATTTGAGGGGGAACATTCAGTACTTC. It encodes CATSDLRGNIQYF.

This CDR3 reads CASSYKQGTNTEAFF. CDR3 coding DNA: TGCGCCAGCAGCTATAAACAGGGTACGAACACTGAAGCTTTCTTT. The chain joins TRBV10-2 to TRBJ1-1; maybe TRBD1 (6 bases). CDR1 and CDR2 (germline): WSHSY, SAAADI. Between the trimmed V and J ends, which lost 6 bases and 1 base, there was a span of 15 bases. The CDR3 spans 15 residues.

The sample holds a few counts of this clone. The chain recombines TRBV4-2 with TRBJ2-7, with D tentatively TRBD2 (5 bases). The V end lost 1 base, the J end lost 3 bases, and 13 bases lay between the germline ends. Germline-derived CDR1 and CDR2 are LGHNA and YNFKEQ. The CDR3 length is 15 residues. CDR3 sequence reads: CASSQGLGVVYEQYF. CDR3 sequence (DNA): TGTGCCAGCAGCCAAGGACTGGGAGTCGTCTACGAGCAGTACTTC.

This clone was detected a few times. This chain connects TRBV11-2 to TRBJ2-7; weak D call: TRBD2 (5 bases). Trimming removed 6 bases from V and 6 bases from J, with 12 bases in between. This CDR3 has 12 amino acids. Germline CDR1 is SGHAT and CDR2 is FQNNGV. The CDR3, as DNA: TGTGCCAGCAGTTCGACTATCGGCGAGCAGTACTTC. It encodes CASSSTIGEQYF.

The sample holds a few counts of this clone. This chain connects TRBV18 to TRBJ1-1; D call uncertain. CDR3 length: 15 amino acids. Trimming took off 2 bases at V and 4 bases at J, with 14 bases between the two ends. Germline V gives CDR1 KGHSH, CDR2 LQKENI. The CDR3 protein is CASSPRAGEGTEAFF. Here the CDR3 DNA reads TGTGCCAGCTCACCAAGGGCAGGCGAGGGCACTGAAGCTTTCTTT.

The V and J genes are TRBV30 and TRBJ2-1; possible D gene TRBD1, 6 bases. Per the germline V gene, CDR1 is GTSNPN and CDR2 is SVGIG (reference sequence). There are 11 residues in the CDR3. Trimming cost V 6 bases and J 8 bases, with 11 bases left between them. CDR3 coding DNA: TGTGCCTGCCTTAGGGGGTATGAGCAGTTCTTC. Translating it yields CACLRGYEQFF.

The V and J genes are TRBV11-1 and TRBJ2-7; perhaps TRBD1 as D (5 bases). This CDR3 spans 12 amino acids. Trimming took off 4 bases at V and 5 bases at J, with 9 bases between the two ends. Germline CDR1 and CDR2: SGHAT and FQDESV (reference sequence). The CDR3 DNA sequence: TGTGCCAGCAGCTCTATAGGGGACGAGCAGTACTTC. This gives the protein CASSSIGDEQYF.

This chain uses TRBV5-1 with TRBJ1-2; the D is unclear. CDR1 SGHRS and CDR2 YFSETQ come from the germline V gene. V was pared by 0 bases and J by 5 bases, with 14 bases between. The CDR3 sequence is 15 residues long. CDR3 nucleotide sequence: TGCGCCAGCAGCTTGGGGCCAGAAAAATTATATGGCTACACCTTC. Translating gives CASSLGPEKLYGYTF.

This chain links TRBV24-1 with TRBJ2-2, with TRBD1 matching 8 bases. Unmatched junction bases numbered 5, after V lost 5 bases and J lost 1 base. Germline lookup yields CDR1 KGHDR and CDR2 SFDVKD. The CDR3 sequence is 16 residues long. Here the CDR3 DNA reads TGTGCCACCAGTGTATCCGGGACAGGGAACACCGGGGAGCTGTTTTTT. It yields the protein CATSVSGTGNTGELFF.